These 3 T cell receptor beta chains were sequenced from one sample in a study of control samples from healthy donors and cancer patients. Here immunoSEQ multiplex PCR was the method, and the copy in TCRdb shows in-frame clones only, minus some. The data show roughly 400,000 clones, around 90% seen once. Material for sequencing was PBMCs. The receptors derive from a middle-aged man with head and neck cancer.

This sequence joins TRBV5-1 and TRBJ1-2; unclear D gene. Per the germline V gene, CDR1 is SGHRS and CDR2 is YFSETQ. Deletions cut 0 bases from V and 4 bases from J, with 10 bases between. This CDR3 spans 14 amino acids. CDR3 region: CASSLAFGGYGYTF. In DNA, the CDR3 is TGCGCCAGCAGCTTGGCCTTCGGCGGCTATGGCTACACCTTC.

Note on this clone: The same CDR3 can be traced to other DNA sequences in this sample. This chain uses TRBV27 with TRBJ2-7; D ambiguous. This CDR3 is built from 13 residues. Deletions cut 3 bases from V and 2 bases from J, with 8 bases between. Germline V gene lookup returns CDR1 MNHEY and CDR2 SMNVEV (reference sequence). The CDR3 sequence: CASSLGLTYEQYF. In nucleotides, the CDR3 is TGTGCCAGCAGTTTGGGTCTCACCTACGAGCAGTACTTC.

The rearrangement uses TRBV5-1 and TRBJ1-1; D call uncertain. CDR1 is SGHRS and CDR2 is YFSETQ in the germline V gene. The CDR3 length is 12 residues. The V gene lost 0 bases and the J gene lost 5 bases, with 5 bases spanning the gap. CDR3 bases: TGCGCCAGCAGCTTGGGTAGGACTGAAGCTTTCTTT. It translates to CASSLGRTEAFF.